This T cell receptor beta chain emerged from a study of blood T cell repertoires in COVID-19. This clone was observed a single time. V was pared by 6 bases and J by 11 bases, with 10 bases of the junction left unmatched. The CDR3 loop spans 13 amino acids. The germline V gene encodes CDR1 SNHLY and CDR2 FYNNEI. Original handling: Counts of nucleated cells, estimated from reference gene primer amplification, were obtained. Assay used: immunoSEQ multiplex PCR; TCRdb lists only in-frame clones, some missing. V, J and clone size are taken as reported in that table, and D and trimming were inferred from the DNA itself. The data hold approximately 500,000 clones, with 88% observed a single time. Categorization into cohorts depended on clinical history that participants reported.

This sequence originates from a woman in her forties who had recovered from COVID-19. The rearrangement joins TRBV2 to TRBJ1-1; 9 nucleotides agree with TRBD1. Sequencing used PBMCs or T cells enriched from blood (not recorded which). The CDR3 protein is CASRWDRANGAFF. CDR3 DNA sequence: TGTGCCAGCAGGTGGGACAGGGCCAATGGGGCTTTCTTT. Together with reference TRBV2 and TRBJ1-1, the CDR3 gives the full variable domain: EPEVTQTPSHQVTQMGQEVILRCVPISNHLYFYWYRQILGQKVEFLVSFYNNEISEKSEIFDDQFSVERPDGSNFTLKIRSTKLEDSAMYFCASRWDRANGAFFGQGTRLTVV.